Shown below are 28 T cell receptor beta chains from a single sample sequenced in a study of a mutant IDH1 vaccine in newly diagnosed glioma. The protocol was immunoSEQ multiplex PCR, while the TCRdb copy is restricted to in-frame clones and leaves out a portion. The sample records tens of thousands of clones, 84% being singletons. The time point here: week 35, safety follow-up. Every vaccine dose comprised 300 ug of mutant IDH1 20-mer peptide plus topical imiquimod. Their cognate antigens are unknown. The specimen was PBMCs, collected from a glioma patient whose treatment included an IDH1 peptide vaccine. These receptor sequences come from a man between 18 and 29 years old with glioma.

V is TRBV27 and J is TRBJ2-2; the D gene is possibly TRBD2 (6 bases). Trimming removed 4 bases from V and 8 bases from J, with 11 bases in between. The CDR3 has 13 amino acids. Germline assignment: CDR1 MNHEY and CDR2 SMNVEV (reference sequence). The CDR3 DNA is TGTGCCAGCAGTTACCCCCGGGGGGGGGAGCTGTTTTTT. Translated, it gives CASSYPRGGELFF.

This chain connects TRBV4-2 to TRBJ2-1, with TRBD2 as a possible D gene (5 bases). V lost 3 bases and J 0 bases, leaving 9 bases between the germline ends. The CDR3 is made up of 15 amino acids. The germline CDR1 and CDR2 sequences are LGHNA and YNFKEQ. CDR3 nucleotides: TGTGCCAGCAGCCATGGACTTACCTCCTACAATGAGCAGTTCTTC. Its protein product is CASSHGLTSYNEQFF.

As concerns this clone: No DNA is shown, since the ends of the CDR3 on it are uncertain; the CDR3 is the one TCRdb lists. The chain employs TRBV6-5 and TRBJ2-7; the table calls TRBD1, which could not be checked here. The length of the CDR3 is 13 amino acids, counting both ends. Germline values: CDR1 MNHEY, CDR2 SVGAGI. The CDR3 here is CASSYSFGQGIDF.

The rearrangement links TRBV28 to TRBJ2-1; a weak D match, TRBD1 (6 bases). The V end lost 2 bases, the J end lost 0 bases, and 8 bases lay between the germline ends. The CDR3 is 15 amino acids. The germline V gene encodes CDR1 MDHEN and CDR2 SYDVKM. The CDR3 region is CASSLGGLSYNEQFF. The CDR3 coding sequence is TGTGCCAGCAGTTTAGGGGGCCTCTCCTACAATGAGCAGTTCTTC.

The table lists this clone with a count of one. The chain has TRBV5-8 and TRBJ1-2, with no clear D. V lost 1 base, J lost 2 bases, and 24 bases lay in between. The CDR3 has 19 amino acids. Germline V lookup: CDR1 SGHTS, CDR2 YDEGEE. CDR3 amino acids: CASSLRLARTSPSNYGYTF. In DNA, the CDR3 is TGTGCCAGCAGCTTGAGGCTCGCCAGAACCTCACCAAGCAACTATGGCTACACCTTC.

This rearrangement joins TRBV6-5 to TRBJ2-7; 8 nucleotides agree with TRBD2. CDR1 is MNHEY and CDR2 is SVGAGI in the germline V gene. The CDR3 sequence is 14 residues long. V shed 6 bases, J shed 0 bases, and the junction held 4 bases outside the gene matches. The DNA for the CDR3 is TGTGCCAGCAGCCCTAGCGGGCTCTCCTACGAGCAGTACTTC. It codes for CASSPSGLSYEQYF.

This CDR3 reads CASSYSMTEAFF. The CDR3 DNA reads as TGTGCCAGCAGTTACTCCATGACTGAAGCTTTCTTT. The rearrangement joins TRBV6-6 to TRBJ1-1; D not resolved. Germline V CDR1 and CDR2: MNHNY, SVGAGI (reference sequence). V was clipped by 0 bases and J by 5 bases, with 4 bases between them. The CDR3 runs to 12 residues.

The chain uses TRBV4-3 and TRBJ2-1; perhaps TRBD1 as D (6 bases). Trimming left V 0 bases short and J 4 bases short, with 13 bases between. CDR3 size: 16 residues. Germline assignment: CDR1 LGHNA and CDR2 YSLEER. The CDR3 sequence is CASSQDPQGSYNEQFF. In nucleotides, the CDR3 is TGCGCCAGCAGCCAAGATCCGCAGGGGAGTTACAATGAGCAGTTCTTC.

In its sample, this clone was seen a few times. The chain employs TRBV6-6 and TRBJ1-5; D remains unclear. Per germline, CDR1 MNHNY and CDR2 SVGAGI (reference sequence). Deletions cut 6 bases from V and 4 bases from J, with 10 bases between. The CDR3 covers 13 residues. DNA for the CDR3: TGTGCCAGCAGGCGGACGGAGAATCAGCCCCAGCATTTT. It translates to CASRRTENQPQHF.

Only a few counts were recorded for this clone. V gene TRBV7-3 combines with J gene TRBJ2-1; D gene uncertain. CDR1 SGHTA and CDR2 FQGTGA come from the germline V gene. The CDR3 length is 13 residues. Trimming took off 3 bases at V and 9 bases at J, with 12 bases between the two ends. In DNA, the CDR3 is TGTGCCAGCAGCTTGATTGGAGTTGGTGAGCAGTTCTTC. It yields the protein CASSLIGVGEQFF.

The V and J genes are TRBV7-9 and TRBJ1-1; weak D call: TRBD1 (6 bases). Trimming pared 5 bases from V and 8 bases from J, leaving 18 bases between. Germline CDR1 and CDR2: SEHNR and FQNEAQ (reference sequence). The length of the CDR3 is 14 residues. This CDR3 reads CASSPHGGAREAFF. For the CDR3, the DNA is TGTGCCAGCAGCCCTCATGGGGGGGCGCGGGAAGCTTTCTTT. Supplemented by reference TRBV7-9 and TRBJ1-1, the full variable domain reads DTGVSQNPRHKITKRGQNVTFRCDPISEHNRLYWYRQTLGQGPEFLTYFQNEAQLEKSRLLSDRFSAERPKGSFSTLEIQRTEQGDSAMYLCASSPHGGAREAFFGQGTRLTVV.

J is TRBJ1-5 and V is TRBV14; D ambiguous. The CDR3 spans 13 residues. The ends were cut back, 4 bases at V and 11 bases at J, with 15 bases in the middle. Germline CDR1 reads SGHDN; CDR2 reads FVKESK. The DNA for the CDR3 is TGTGCCAGCAGCCCGGACGGGTTTGGGACCCAGCATTTT. Its protein product is CASSPDGFGTQHF.

V gene TRBV6-5 combines with J gene TRBJ2-7; D is possibly TRBD2 (5 bases). Trimming took off 2 bases at V and 2 bases at J, with 13 bases between the two ends. The CDR3 is made up of 15 amino acids. The germline gives CDR1 MNHEY, CDR2 SVGAGI. The CDR3 region is CASSYGGQNPYEQYF. The CDR3, as DNA: TGTGCCAGCAGTTACGGCGGGCAAAACCCCTACGAGCAGTACTTC.

The gene calls are TRBV11-2 and TRBJ1-1; 9 nucleotides align to TRBD1. CDR1 SGHAT and CDR2 FQNNGV come from the germline V gene. J gave up 9 bases and V 5 bases, and 7 bases lay outside the gene matches. The CDR3 is 13 residues long. The CDR3 reads CASSRDRVRKAFF. In DNA form, the CDR3 reads TGTGCCAGCAGCCGGGACAGGGTTCGGAAAGCTTTCTTT.

The genes are TRBV29-1 and TRBJ1-2, with 8 bases matching TRBD1. CDR1 and CDR2 from the germline V gene are SQVTM and ANQGSEA. The CDR3 is made up of 15 amino acids. With 6 bases clipped from V and 4 bases from J, the junction kept 13 bases outside the gene matches. The CDR3 DNA reads TGCAGCGTCGTCCTCCGGGACAGGAAGAGCTATGGCTACACCTTC. Protein product: CSVVLRDRKSYGYTF.

V usage is TRBV7-8 and J usage is TRBJ1-1, with unresolved D. CDR3 size: 14 residues. V lost 2 bases and J 6 bases, leaving 13 bases between the germline ends. Germline CDR1 reads SGHVS; CDR2 reads FQNEAQ. CDR3 coding DNA: TGTGCCAGCAGCTTAATGCCGGGTCCCGCTGAAGCTTTCTTT. It codes for CASSLMPGPAEAFF.

The J gene is TRBJ1-2, the V gene TRBV7-9; unclear D gene. The ends were cut back, 7 bases at V and 2 bases at J, with 23 bases in the middle. Per germline, CDR1 SEHNR and CDR2 FQNEAQ (reference sequence). CDR3 size: 17 residues. The CDR3 region has the DNA TGTGCCAGCATAGAACCCTCCACTTCTATCTTGAACTATGGCTACACCTTC. Amino acids: CASIEPSTSILNYGYTF.

The V gene is TRBV19, the J gene TRBJ1-1; TRBD1 is a possible D gene (5 bases). V lost 5 bases to trimming and J lost 6 bases, with 19 bases between them. Looked up from germline, CDR1 is LNHDA and CDR2 is SQIVND (reference sequence). The CDR3 is 15 residues long. The CDR3 nucleotides read TGTGCCAGTAGTCAGGGAGGTGGGTATAATGCTGAAGCTTTCTTT. It codes for CASSQGGGYNAEAFF.

V is TRBV28 and J is TRBJ1-2, with D unresolved. This CDR3 is 12 amino acids long. CDR1 and CDR2 (germline): MDHEN, SYDVKM. The V gene lost 2 bases and the J gene lost 4 bases, with 5 bases spanning the gap. CDR3 DNA sequence: TGTGCCAGCAGTTTAAGGCCCTATGGCTACACCTTC. Translated: CASSLRPYGYTF.

The chain is built from TRBV19 and TRBJ2-5; D could derive from TRBD1 or TRBD2 (6 bases each). This CDR3 comprises 17 residues. CDR1 and CDR2 from the germline V gene are LNHDA and SQIVND (reference sequence). V was clipped by 3 bases and J by 3 bases, with 20 bases between them. CDR3 bases: TGTGCCAGTAGTATGCTGATTCCCGGGGGCGCGGAAGAGACCCAGTACTTC. Translated, it gives CASSMLIPGGAEETQYF. The full variable domain, its missing parts supplied by reference TRBV19 and TRBJ2-5, is DGGITQSPKYLFRKEGQNVTLSCEQNLNHDAMYWYRQDPGQGLRLIYYSQIVNDFQKGDIAEGYSVSREKKESFPLTVTSAQKNPTAFYLCASSMLIPGGAEETQYFGPGTRLLVL.

The chain recombines TRBV19 with TRBJ2-3; 7 bases align to TRBD2. CDR1 and CDR2 (germline): LNHDA, SQIVND (reference sequence). Germline trimming cut 4 bases from V and 2 bases from J; bases unmatched to any gene: 9. The length of the CDR3 is 16 residues. The CDR3 nucleotides read TGTGCCAGTAGTAGTAGCGGGTTAGCTGACACAGATACGCAGTATTTT. It codes for CASSSSGLADTDTQYF.

This chain joins TRBV7-8 and TRBJ1-6, with D possibly TRBD1 on 6 matching bases. V lost 5 bases and J lost 10, with 21 bases in between. The germline V gene encodes CDR1 SGHVS and CDR2 FQNEAQ. This CDR3 has 16 amino acids. The CDR3 sequence: CASSPMFEGVGSPLHF. The CDR3 DNA reads as TGTGCCAGCAGCCCCATGTTCGAGGGGGTAGGGTCACCCCTCCACTTT.

J is TRBJ2-5 and V is TRBV29-1; 10 nucleotides line up with TRBD2. V dropped 7 bases and J dropped 5; count of bases not matched to a gene: 7. Germline V lookup: CDR1 SQVTM, CDR2 ANQGSEA. The CDR3 has 13 residues. The CDR3 here is CSAGAGGRETQYF. The CDR3 DNA is TGCAGCGCCGGAGCGGGGGGGCGGGAGACCCAGTACTTC.

The gene calls are TRBV19 and TRBJ2-7, with 7 bases matching TRBD1. Unmatched junction bases numbered 7, after V lost 8 bases and J lost 0 bases. The CDR3 runs to 14 residues. CDR1 and CDR2 from the germline V gene are LNHDA and SQIVND (reference sequence). As DNA, the CDR3 is TGTGCCAGTTCCTACAGGGGAGTCTCCTACGAGCAGTACTTC. Residues: CASSYRGVSYEQYF.

J is TRBJ1-2 and V is TRBV9; D possibly corresponds to TRBD1 (5 bases). The CDR3 is made up of 16 amino acids. Germline values: CDR1 SGDLS, CDR2 YYNGEE. V gave up 4 bases and J gave up 0 bases, with 16 bases separating them. As DNA, the CDR3 is TGTGCCAGCAGCCCCGTAGACCAGGGCGCTAACTATGGCTACACCTTC. Protein sequence: CASSPVDQGANYGYTF.

The chain employs TRBV19 and TRBJ1-1; D gene unclear. The CDR3 is 14 residues long. Germline assignment: CDR1 LNHDA and CDR2 SQIVND (reference sequence). V lost 1 base and J lost 4, with 10 bases in between. The CDR3 loop is CASSIVRRSTEAFF. Written as DNA, the CDR3 is TGTGCCAGTAGTATAGTGCGGCGGAGCACTGAAGCTTTCTTT.

The chain links TRBV7-2 to TRBJ2-1; D may match TRBD1 or TRBD2 (5 bases each). Per germline, CDR1 SGHTA and CDR2 FQGNSA. With 6 bases removed from V and 7 bases from J, the gap between germline ends came to 16 bases. The CDR3 covers 14 residues. Here the CDR3 reads CASSRYGTENEQFF. The CDR3 DNA reads as TGTGCCAGCAGTCGTTACGGGACGGAAAATGAGCAGTTCTTC.

The J gene is TRBJ1-6, the V gene TRBV25-1, with D perhaps TRBD1 (5 bases). CDR1 is MGHDK and CDR2 is SYGVNS in the germline V gene. CDR3 length: 15 amino acids. Trimming removed 1 base from V and 7 bases from J, with 11 bases in between. The CDR3 nucleotides are TGTGCCAGCAGTGAATTCCCCAGGGTGAATTCACCCCTCCACTTT. This codes for CASSEFPRVNSPLHF.